The 27 T cell receptor beta chains reported below all come from one sample, sequenced in a study of shared clonotypes between healthy human individuals. The assay was immunoSEQ multiplex PCR, and TCRdb's table has in-frame clones only and misses some. The table records 2 million to 3 million clones, roughly 93% of them present only once. Material for sequencing was naive CD4+ T cells from PBMCs. Subset defined: CD45RA+ positively selected. Receptors originate from a man aged 18-30 years in good health. Some clones in this sample may be carry-over from other donors' samples.

The chain carries TRBV7-9 and TRBJ2-5; 7 bases are shared with TRBD2. Losses at the gene ends were 6 bases for V and 4 bases for J; bases not matched to a gene: 11. CDR3 size: 15 residues. In germline, CDR1 is SEHNR, CDR2 FQNEAQ (reference sequence). This chain's CDR3 is CASSIGSGGGETQYF. In DNA, the CDR3 is TGTGCCAGCAGTATAGGGTCGGGAGGCGGAGAGACCCAGTACTTC.

The V gene is TRBV5-5, the J gene TRBJ2-2; D is possibly TRBD1 or TRBD2 (5 bases each). Germline V gene data show CDR1 as SGHKS and CDR2 as YYEKEE (reference sequence). Trimming removed 4 bases from V and 2 bases from J, with 15 bases in between. CDR3 length: 16 amino acids. As DNA, the CDR3 is TGTGCCAGCAGCGCTAGGTGGGACGTAAACACCGGGGAGCTGTTTTTT. This encodes CASSARWDVNTGELFF.

J is TRBJ2-7 and V is TRBV7-3; unclear D gene. The V gene's germline CDR1 is SGHTA and CDR2 FQGTGA. The CDR3 length is 16 residues. V was cut by 2 bases and J by 0 bases, with 14 bases left in between. The CDR3 coding sequence is TGTGCCAGCAGCTTATCGGACCCGAGTGCCTCCTACGAGCAGTACTTC. It is translated as CASSLSDPSASYEQYF.

This sequence joins TRBV30 and TRBJ1-5; no firm D call. This CDR3 comprises 14 residues. V lost 5 bases and J lost 2, with 13 bases in between. Germline V gives CDR1 GTSNPN, CDR2 SVGIG (reference sequence). The CDR3 reads CAWGYDTRNQPQHF. CDR3 nucleotides: TGTGCCTGGGGGTACGACACTCGCAATCAGCCCCAGCATTTT.

This chain connects TRBV5-1 to TRBJ2-1, with 11 nucleotides matching TRBD2. The CDR3 totals 17 residues. Germline CDR1 SGHRS, CDR2 YFSETQ. Trimming removed 4 bases from V and 4 bases from J; junction bases left unmatched: 10. The CDR3 sequence: CASSPQPLAGGYNEQFF. CDR3 nucleotide sequence: TGCGCCAGCAGCCCCCAGCCCCTAGCGGGAGGATACAATGAGCAGTTCTTC.

The chain carries TRBV30 and TRBJ2-5, with 11 bases aligning to TRBD2. The DNA end favors TRBJ2-7, so the J call may be wrong. Germline CDR1 is GTSNPN and CDR2 is SVGIG (reference sequence). This CDR3 contains 19 residues. The CDR3, as DNA: TGTGCCTGGAGTGTAGGGCGGACTAGCGGGCTCAAACACCCCCACGAGCAGTACTTC. It codes for CAWSVGRTSGLKHPHEQYF.

V and J are TRBV18 and TRBJ2-7; D remains ambiguous. Germline loops: CDR1 KGHSH, CDR2 LQKENI. The V end was cut by 2 bases, the J end by 4 bases, with 9 bases between. This CDR3 has 13 residues. CDR3 residues: CASSPVNSYEQYF. The CDR3 DNA reads as TGTGCCAGCTCACCAGTGAATAGTTACGAGCAGTACTTC.

V is TRBV4-1 and J is TRBJ2-7; D call uncertain. Germline V gene sequence: CDR1 MGHRA, CDR2 YSYEKL. The CDR3 length is 16 residues. The V and J ends lost 4 bases and 2 bases respectively, with 18 bases between them. This CDR3 reads CASSPLVGPFTYEQYF. The DNA of the CDR3 is TGCGCCAGCAGCCCGTTGGTAGGACCTTTTACCTACGAGCAGTACTTC.

This clone has just a few counts. The rearrangement links TRBV18 to TRBJ1-1; D gene uncertain. CDR1 KGHSH and CDR2 LQKENI come from the germline V gene. The length of the CDR3 is 13 residues. Trimming left V 8 bases short and J 6 bases short, with 16 bases between. As DNA, the CDR3 is TGTGCCAGCACAGAGTGGTCGGGGTCTGAAGCTTTCTTT. It encodes CASTEWSGSEAFF.

The chain employs TRBV28 and TRBJ1-4; 7 bases agree with TRBD1. This CDR3 is 14 amino acids long. V was pared by 6 bases and J by 5 bases, with 6 bases of the junction left unmatched. In germline, CDR1 is MDHEN, CDR2 SYDVKM. DNA of the CDR3: TGTGCCAGCAGGCATCAGGGGGTGAATGAAAAACTGTTTTTT. This encodes CASRHQGVNEKLFF.

The chain combines TRBV7-2 with TRBJ2-7; D is ambiguous. The CDR3 runs 13 residues. Germline CDR1 SGHTA, CDR2 FQGNSA. Trimming removed 0 bases from V and 2 bases from J, with 5 bases in between. CDR3 residues: CASSLAHTYEQYF. CDR3 in DNA: TGTGCCAGCAGCTTAGCCCACACCTACGAGCAGTACTTC.

The J gene is TRBJ2-2, the V gene TRBV9, with unresolved D. The CDR3 runs to 16 residues. Per germline, CDR1 SGDLS and CDR2 YYNGEE. The V end lost 4 bases, the J end lost 0 bases, and 13 bases lay between the germline ends. The DNA for the CDR3 is TGTGCCAGCAGCCTCCGGACGGTACCGAACACCGGGGAGCTGTTTTTT. Its protein is CASSLRTVPNTGELFF.

The chain combines TRBV7-9 with TRBJ2-1; 11 bases match TRBD2. The CDR3 length is 19 residues. From germline, CDR1 is SEHNR and CDR2 FQNEAQ (reference sequence). The trim removed 2 bases at V and 7 bases at J, leaving 16 bases unmatched. The CDR3, as DNA: TGTGCCAGCAGCTTAAGAGAAGGGACTAGCGGCTCTCTAGGGAATGAGCAGTTCTTC. Translated: CASSLREGTSGSLGNEQFF.

This clone appeared a single time. The J gene is TRBJ2-1, the V gene TRBV7-9, with D possibly matching TRBD2 (6 bases). The length of the CDR3 is 16 residues. V was cut by 5 bases and J by 7 bases, with 21 bases left in between. Germline CDR1 SEHNR, CDR2 FQNEAQ (reference sequence). The CDR3 here is CASSPRRATRVNEQFF. The CDR3 region has the DNA TGTGCCAGCAGCCCCAGGCGGGCGACTAGAGTGAATGAGCAGTTCTTC.

The rearrangement joins TRBV5-1 to TRBJ2-5; TRBD1 is a possible D gene (7 bases). Germline V lookup: CDR1 SGHRS, CDR2 YFSETQ. The V gene lost 5 bases and the J gene lost 3 bases, with 20 bases spanning the gap. This CDR3 has 16 residues. The CDR3 spells CASREGTGAIEETQYF. CDR3 bases: TGCGCCAGCAGGGAGGGTACAGGGGCCATCGAAGAGACCCAGTACTTC.

This chain links TRBV5-4 with TRBJ2-5; no clear D. The V gene lost 2 bases and the J gene lost 4 bases, with 12 bases spanning the gap. CDR1 and CDR2 from the germline V gene are SGHNT and YYREEE (reference sequence). This CDR3 comprises 14 residues. CDR3 amino acids: CASSLQGVGETQYF. Written as DNA, the CDR3 is TGTGCCAGCAGCTTACAAGGTGTAGGAGAGACCCAGTACTTC.

This chain joins TRBV30 and TRBJ2-7; 9 nucleotides align to TRBD1. From germline, CDR1 is GTSNPN and CDR2 SVGIG (reference sequence). Trimming took 5 bases from V and 2 from J; bases not matched to a gene: 4. The CDR3 has 13 amino acids. CDR3 region: CAWGQGLTYEQYF. For the CDR3, the DNA is TGTGCCTGGGGACAGGGGCTAACCTACGAGCAGTACTTC.

This clone occurred once. This same CDR3 is encoded by further DNA sequences in the sample. The chain carries TRBV6-6 and TRBJ2-7, with D unclear. This CDR3 comprises 11 residues. Trimming stripped 0 bases from V and 5 bases from J, with 2 bases between. Germline loops: CDR1 MNHNY, CDR2 SVGAGI (reference sequence). CDR3 amino acids: CASSYSNEQYF. The CDR3 nucleotides are TGTGCCAGCAGTTACTCTAACGAGCAGTACTTC.

V gene TRBV5-8 combines with J gene TRBJ2-7; the D gene is possibly TRBD1 (5 bases). The CDR3 has 14 residues. Germline values: CDR1 SGHTS, CDR2 YDEGEE. Trimming left V 0 bases short and J 6 bases short, with 13 bases between. CDR3 sequence reads: CASSLVSGPSEQYF. Here the CDR3 DNA reads TGTGCCAGCAGCTTGGTGTCAGGGCCTAGCGAGCAGTACTTC. Supplemented by reference TRBV5-8 and TRBJ2-7, the full variable domain reads EAGVTQSPTHLIKTRGQQATLRCSPISGHTSVYWYQQALGLGLQFLLWYDEGEERNRGNFPPRFSGRQFPNYSSELNVNALELEDSALYLCASSLVSGPSEQYFGPGTRLTVT.

The chain combines TRBV27 with TRBJ2-3, with 12 bases that match TRBD2. This CDR3 comprises 19 residues. V was clipped by 2 bases and J by 3 bases; unmatched bases: 12. CDR1 MNHEY and CDR2 SMNVEV come from the germline V gene (reference sequence). CDR3 sequence reads: CASSLRPSGRASGTDTQYF. In DNA, the CDR3 is TGTGCCAGCAGTTTAAGGCCTAGCGGGAGGGCCTCAGGAACAGATACGCAGTATTTT.

V is TRBV7-6 and J is TRBJ2-3, with 9 bases fitting TRBD1. The germline gives CDR1 SGHVS, CDR2 FNYEAQ. The CDR3 length is 16 residues. Germline trimming cut 6 bases from V and 2 bases from J; bases unmatched to any gene: 9. The CDR3 DNA reads as TGTGCCAGCAGGACGTGGACAGGGGACACCACAGATACGCAGTATTTT. It yields the protein CASRTWTGDTTDTQYF.

The chain has TRBV27 and TRBJ2-5, with 13 nucleotides matching TRBD2. This CDR3 is built from 16 residues. Germline V CDR1 and CDR2: MNHEY, SMNVEV (reference sequence). V lost 6 bases to trimming and J lost 2 bases; unmatched junction nucleotides: 6. The CDR3 DNA reads TGTGCCAGCAGAGGTCCGGGACTAGCGGGACAAGAGACCCAGTACTTC. Its translation: CASRGPGLAGQETQYF.

The chain is built from TRBV10-3 and TRBJ2-2, with a possible D match to TRBD1 (6 bases). Looked up from germline, CDR1 is ENHRY and CDR2 is SYGVKD. V was pared by 6 bases and J by 5 bases, with 10 bases between. This CDR3 comprises 13 residues. The CDR3 loop reads CAIRGAMTGELFF. The CDR3 nucleotides are TGTGCCATCAGGGGGGCAATGACCGGGGAGCTGTTTTTT.

The chain is built from TRBV6-5 and TRBJ2-7; no firm D call. Germline V gives CDR1 MNHEY, CDR2 SVGAGI. The length of the CDR3 is 14 residues. The V end lost 2 bases, the J end lost 6 bases, and 14 bases lay between the germline ends. CDR3 region: CASSYGPGISEQYF. CDR3 coding DNA: TGTGCCAGCAGTTACGGCCCTGGGATCAGCGAGCAGTACTTC.

V and J are TRBV2 and TRBJ2-2, with 10 bases fitting TRBD2. Germline CDR1 and CDR2: SNHLY and FYNNEI. The CDR3 is 16 residues long. V was clipped by 4 bases and J by 6 bases; unmatched bases: 8. The CDR3 reads CASSGASGRASGELFF. The CDR3 DNA is TGTGCCAGCAGTGGGGCTAGCGGGAGAGCATCCGGGGAGCTGTTTTTT. Filled out from reference TRBV2 and TRBJ2-2, the complete variable domain reads EPEVTQTPSHQVTQMGQEVILRCVPISNHLYFYWYRQILGQKVEFLVSFYNNEISEKSEIFDDQFSVERPDGSNFTLKIRSTKLEDSAMYFCASSGASGRASGELFFGEGSRLTVL.

The chain is built from TRBV4-1 and TRBJ1-2, with TRBD1 matching 9 bases. The V gene end was trimmed by 8 bases and the J gene end by 2 bases; junction bases not matched to a gene: 6. CDR1 and CDR2 (germline): MGHRA, YSYEKL. There are 14 residues in the CDR3. The CDR3 sequence: CASRTGGGNYGYTF. The CDR3 region has the DNA TGCGCCAGCCGAACAGGGGGCGGGAACTATGGCTACACCTTC.

The V call is TRBV5-1, the J call TRBJ1-5; TRBD1 is a possible D gene (6 bases). Germline loops: CDR1 SGHRS, CDR2 YFSETQ. The CDR3 length is 16 residues. The V gene lost 2 bases and the J gene lost 1 base, with 13 bases spanning the gap. Here the CDR3 DNA reads TGCGCCAGCAGCTTACAGGGACCCGTAAGCAATCAGCCCCAGCATTTT. Its translation is CASSLQGPVSNQPQHF.